A single sample is the source of the 24 T cell receptor beta chains below, sequenced in a study of T cells in Graves' hyperthyroidism and ophthalmopathy. The source material, RNA transcripts, was used to amplify TCR beta CDR3 regions. In the first-round RT-PCR of the TCR CDR3, the HTBI primer set was used. MiXCR, run by TCRdb on the multiplex PCR reads, gives a single entry per CDR3 protein. The sample lists hundreds of thousands of distinct CDR3 sequences; 13% to 15% were seen once. Sequenced material: blood. These receptor sequences come from a woman under 30 with Graves' hyperthyroidism.

This clonotype showed up many times. This chain links TRBV28 with TRBJ2-5, with D perhaps matching TRBD1 (6 bases). Trimming removed 7 bases from V and 5 bases from J, with 17 bases in between. The CDR3 loop spans 14 amino acids. Per the germline V gene, CDR1 is MDHEN and CDR2 is SYDVKM. CDR3: CASTLTGTWETQYF. CDR3 DNA: TGTGCCAGCACCCTAACAGGGACGTGGGAGACCCAGTACTTC.

In this sample, this clonotype turned up a few times. This chain connects TRBV19 to TRBJ1-1, with TRBD1 identical over 7 bases. J lost 3 bases, V lost 6 bases, and 7 bases had no gene match. Germline V gives CDR1 LNHDA, CDR2 SQIVND (reference sequence). This CDR3 region has 14 residues. The CDR3 bases are TGTGCCAGTAGGAACAGGGGTGAGGACACTGAAGCTTTCTTT. As protein: CASRNRGEDTEAFF.

The chain couples TRBV6-1 to TRBJ1-5; D possibly corresponds to TRBD1 (6 bases). Deletions cut 6 bases from V and 0 bases from J, with 12 bases between. Germline CDR1 is MNHNS and CDR2 is SASEGT. The CDR3 length is 15 residues. CDR3 DNA sequence: TGTGCCAGCAGGAGGACAGCAGATAGCAATCAGCCCCAGCATTTT. It specifies CASRRTADSNQPQHF.

This clonotype came up many times. The rearrangement joins TRBV3-1 to TRBJ2-7, with D hard to call. The CDR3 is made up of 13 amino acids. Germline V gene data show CDR1 as LGHDT and CDR2 as YNNKEL (reference sequence). V lost 4 bases and J 0 bases, leaving 7 bases between the germline ends. CDR3 region: CASSRASSYEQYF. DNA for the CDR3: TGTGCCAGCAGCCGCGCGAGCTCCTACGAGCAGTACTTC.

This clonotype has a count of ten or more. CDR3 bases: TGTGCCAGCAGAGCTGCTGCAACTAATGAAAAACTGTTTTTT. It yields the protein CASRAAATNEKLFF. The gene calls are TRBV13 and TRBJ1-4, with D hard to call. Germline CDR1 reads PRHDT; CDR2 reads FYEKMQ (reference sequence). Deletions cut 6 bases from V and 0 bases from J, with 8 bases between. The CDR3 spans 14 residues.

This clonotype was counted at least ten times. The J gene is TRBJ2-3, the V gene TRBV12-3 or TRBV12-4; a possible D gene is TRBD2 (6 bases). The CDR3 loop spans 14 amino acids. V was shortened by 4 bases and J by 6 bases, with 14 bases between the two germline ends. In DNA, the CDR3 is TGTGCCAGCAGTTACGCCGGGGACTTCGATACGCAGTATTTT. Protein: CASSYAGDFDTQYF.

Many counts were recorded for this clonotype. The chain couples TRBV5-6 to TRBJ2-3; 8 nucleotides align to TRBD2. The ends lost 4 bases at V and 2 bases at J; junction bases unmatched: 6. Germline V CDR1 and CDR2: SGHDT, YYEEEE. The CDR3 is 15 amino acids. This chain's CDR3 is CASSSLLADTDTQYF. The CDR3 DNA sequence: TGTGCCAGCAGCAGCCTACTAGCGGACACAGATACGCAGTATTTT.

This clonotype was observed a few times. This sequence joins TRBV6-2 or TRBV6-3 and TRBJ1-5; D is unclear. The CDR3 runs to 14 residues. Germline CDR1 reads MNHEY; CDR2 reads SVGEGT. Trimming removed 6 bases at V and 2 bases at J, with 11 bases between. The CDR3: CASRTILGNQPQHF. Written as DNA, the CDR3 is TGTGCCAGCAGAACGATCCTTGGCAATCAGCCCCAGCATTTT.

The rearrangement joins TRBV7-2 to TRBJ1-6; tentative D call: TRBD1 (5 bases). Between the trimmed V and J ends, which lost 5 bases and 10 bases, there was a span of 18 bases. CDR3 length: 15 amino acids. Germline V gene sequence: CDR1 SGHTA, CDR2 FQGNSA. The CDR3 DNA reads as TGTGCCAGCAGCCCGGGACTTTCAAGAGACTCACCCCTCCACTTT. Its protein is CASSPGLSRDSPLHF.

This clonotype was found many times. The genes are TRBV28 and TRBJ1-2, with D hard to call. Germline assignment: CDR1 MDHEN and CDR2 SYDVKM. This CDR3 is 13 amino acids long. Trimming cost V 4 bases and J 4 bases, with 10 bases left between them. CDR3 bases: TGTGCCAGCAGTTCGTACAGACTCTATGGCTACACCTTC. This gives the protein CASSSYRLYGYTF.

This clonotype was counted ten times or more. The chain links TRBV11-1 to TRBJ2-3; 7 positions match TRBD1. The trim removed 5 bases at V and 4 bases at J, leaving 12 bases unmatched. Per germline, CDR1 SGHAT and CDR2 FQDESV (reference sequence). This CDR3 region has 16 residues. The CDR3 reads CASSPSLVGGPDTQYF. CDR3 DNA sequence: TGTGCCAGCAGCCCCTCACTGGTAGGGGGCCCAGATACGCAGTATTTT. The whole variable domain, remainder taken from reference TRBV11-1 and TRBJ2-3, is EAEVAQSPRYKITEKSQAVAFWCDPISGHATLYWYRQILGQGPELLVQFQDESVVDDSQLPKDRFSAERLKGVDSTLKIQPAELGDSAMYLCASSPSLVGGPDTQYFGPGTRLTVL.

This clonotype was recorded many times. In DNA, the CDR3 is TGCAGTGCTAGGGGACTAGCCTACGAGCAGTACTTC. Translating it yields CSARGLAYEQYF. The chain combines TRBV20-1 with TRBJ2-7; 8 bases are shared with TRBD2. CDR1 DFQATT and CDR2 SNEGSKA come from the germline V gene (reference sequence). V trimming: 3 bases; J trimming: 2 bases; junction bases outside the gene matches: 0. This CDR3 is 12 amino acids long.

This clonotype was detected ten times or more. The J gene is TRBJ2-1, the V gene TRBV30; possibly TRBD2 for D (5 bases). CDR3 length: 13 residues. Trimming removed 0 bases from V and 6 bases from J, with 9 bases in between. Germline V gene lookup returns CDR1 GTSNPN and CDR2 SVGIG (reference sequence). The CDR3 is CAWSVRAANEQFF. The CDR3 region has the DNA TGTGCCTGGAGTGTGCGGGCTGCCAATGAGCAGTTCTTC.

The CDR3 DNA reads as TGCAGTGCTAGAGATCGTGGGGGGGGACTAGCGATGTACTACGAGCAGTACTTC. Encoded protein: CSARDRGGGLAMYYEQYF. V usage is TRBV20-1 and J usage is TRBJ2-7, with 10 bases lining up with TRBD2. Germline-derived CDR1 and CDR2 are DFQATT and SNEGSKA (reference sequence). This CDR3 comprises 18 residues. The trim removed 0 bases at V and 3 bases at J, leaving 14 bases unmatched.

Written as DNA, the CDR3 is TGTGCCAGCAGCTTAGTTCCCGGTGGGCATGACGAGACCCAGTACTTC. It codes for CASSLVPGGHDETQYF. This chain links TRBV7-9 with TRBJ2-5; unclear D gene. Trimming left V 1 base short and J 5 bases short, with 17 bases between. The CDR3 is 16 residues long. Germline V lookup: CDR1 SEHNR, CDR2 FQNEAQ (reference sequence).

This clonotype was detected a few times. The chain uses TRBV7-9 and TRBJ2-3; 8 nucleotides align to TRBD2. The CDR3 loop spans 14 amino acids. V trimming: 2 bases; J trimming: 10 bases; junction bases outside the gene matches: 8. CDR1 is SEHNR, CDR2 FQNEAQ, per germline (reference sequence). The DNA for the CDR3 is TGTGCCAGCAGCTTAATACGGGAGGGAGACCCGCAGTATTTT. Protein product: CASSLIREGDPQYF.

The rearrangement links TRBV6-2 or TRBV6-3 to TRBJ1-2; 8 bases match TRBD1. The CDR3 length is 15 residues. Looked up from germline, CDR1 is MNHEY and CDR2 is SVGEGT. The V segment lost 5 bases and the J segment 3 bases; nucleotides outside the gene matches: 8. CDR3 protein: CASSPPDRGHYGYTF. CDR3 in DNA: TGTGCCAGCAGTCCCCCCGACAGGGGCCACTATGGCTACACCTTC.

The J gene is TRBJ1-5, the V gene TRBV5-6; no clear D gene. The CDR3 runs 15 residues. Germline V CDR1 and CDR2: SGHDT, YYEEEE. The germline V and J ends were trimmed by 0 bases and 6 bases, with 13 bases remaining between them. The CDR3 coding sequence is TGTGCCAGCAGCTTGGGACGGTCAGGCATTCAGCCCCAGCATTTT. This sequence encodes CASSLGRSGIQPQHF.

The rearrangement joins TRBV7-9 to TRBJ1-4, with 8 bases fitting TRBD1. Germline values: CDR1 SEHNR, CDR2 FQNEAQ (reference sequence). The CDR3 totals 12 residues. Trimming cost V 3 bases and J 10 bases; bases outside gene matches: 1. CDR3 DNA: TGTGCCAGCAGCTTCACAGGGGGAAAACTGTTTTTT. It translates to CASSFTGGKLFF.

This clonotype was seen repeatedly, ten times or more. The chain links TRBV27 to TRBJ2-7, with 8 positions matching TRBD1. Trimming removed 9 bases from V and 4 bases from J; junction bases left unmatched: 8. The CDR3 is 13 amino acids. CDR1 is MNHEY, CDR2 SMNVEV, per germline (reference sequence). This chain's CDR3 is CASARDRSYEQYF. The CDR3 DNA follows: TGTGCCAGTGCCCGGGACAGGTCTTACGAGCAGTACTTC.

This clonotype has a handful of counts. The gene calls are TRBV29-1 and TRBJ2-1; a weak D match, TRBD2 (6 bases). With 6 bases removed from V and 10 bases from J, the gap between germline ends came to 13 bases. Looked up from germline, CDR1 is SQVTM and CDR2 is ANQGSEA. The CDR3 length is 11 residues. The CDR3 DNA sequence: TGCAGCGTCGCCGGGGAGGCAGAGCAGTTCTTC. Residues: CSVAGEAEQFF.

The rearrangement joins TRBV4-1 to TRBJ2-4; 14 bases are shared with TRBD2. Germline V gene sequence: CDR1 MGHRA, CDR2 YSYEKL. V lost 3 bases, J lost 3 bases, and 4 bases stayed unmatched. This CDR3 is built from 17 residues. The CDR3 nucleotides are TGCGCCAGCAGCCAGATTGGGACTAGCGGGAGCAAAAACATTCAGTACTTC. It translates to CASSQIGTSGSKNIQYF.

This chain connects TRBV7-8 to TRBJ1-5; D uncertain. The CDR3 totals 13 residues. CDR1 SGHVS and CDR2 FQNEAQ come from the germline V gene. Between the trimmed V and J ends, which lost 2 bases and 7 bases, there was a span of 9 bases. The CDR3 sequence is CASSLTMEQPQHF. The CDR3 bases are TGTGCCAGCAGCTTAACGATGGAACAGCCCCAGCATTTT.

The gene calls are TRBV4-3 and TRBJ1-2, with D perhaps TRBD1 (5 bases). Germline V gene lookup returns CDR1 LGHNA and CDR2 YSLEER. The V end was cut by 0 bases, the J end by 4 bases, with 15 bases between. CDR3 length: 16 residues. The CDR3, as DNA: TGCGCCAGCAGCCAAGACGGGGACCCAACAGGCTATGGCTACACCTTC. It specifies CASSQDGDPTGYGYTF.